What follows describes a single T cell receptor beta chain. The record originates from a study of blood T cell repertoires in COVID-19. The germline CDR1 and CDR2 sequences are MNHEY and SMNVEV (reference sequence). This CDR3 has 13 amino acids. The V gene lost 0 bases and the J gene lost 6 bases, with 8 bases spanning the gap. The authors' processing: Using reference gene primer amplification, nucleated cell counts were estimated. Clones were sequenced by immunoSEQ multiplex PCR, and TCRdb holds only the in-frame ones, with some missing. V and J calls and clone size are those listed in that table; D and trimming were worked out from the DNA. The sample has over 250,000 clones; around 89% are singletons.

The specimen sequenced was PBMCs or T cells enriched from blood (not recorded which). The chain couples TRBV27 to TRBJ1-2; unclear D gene. This receptor was taken from a woman under 30 who had recovered from COVID-19. CDR3 sequence (DNA): TGTGCCAGCAGTTTATCCGAGAAGAATGGCTACACCTTC. Translating it yields CASSLSEKNGYTF.